This T cell receptor (beta chain) originates from a study of OX40 agonist ivuxolimab in advanced cancers. Study in general: Two patients with cutaneous melanoma and one with hepatocellular carcinoma, three in total, showed partial responses. Whole-study results and caveats: Nonresponders, in some cases, also had low normalized T-cell clonal expansion.

Worth noting for this clone: Its antigen remains unknown.

Clones were read by immunoSEQ multiplex PCR, and TCRdb kept only the in-frame ones, dropping some. The table lists 43,000 or so clones, around 87% of them singletons. This CDR3 has 13 residues. Germline V lookup: CDR1 SGHRS, CDR2 YFSETQ. Between the trimmed V and J ends, which lost 4 bases and 6 bases, there was a span of 14 bases. The rearrangement uses TRBV5-1 and TRBJ2-7, with no clear D. Sequenced here: CD4+ or CD8+ T cells sorted from blood, sampled in a trial of the OX40 agonist ivuxolimab. The sequence was obtained from an adult with an advanced solid tumor such as melanoma, head and neck, liver or kidney cancer. CDR3 sequence reads: CASSIGSTGEQYF. The CDR3 DNA sequence: TGCGCCAGCAGCATCGGATCTACGGGCGAGCAGTACTTC.